This entry describes one T cell receptor (beta chain). The data belong to a study of cytomegalovirus exposure and HLA in healthy donors. Germline V gives CDR1 SGHAT, CDR2 FQNNGV. The CDR3 has 18 residues. Trimming shortened V by 2 bases and J by 0 bases, and 17 bases separated the two germline ends. Use of 60 Vbeta and 13 Jbeta primers characterized the PCR. Method: immunoSEQ multiplex PCR; TCRdb's copy keeps in-frame clones and lacks some. The sample records about 140,000 clones, over 80% being singletons. The clonotype originates from a female donor in good health and CMV-seronegative. Sequencing was performed on PBMCs. V and J are TRBV11-2 and TRBJ1-3; a weak D match, TRBD1 (6 bases). The CDR3: CASSLIGPGAHSGNTIYF. Here the CDR3 DNA reads TGTGCCAGCAGCTTAATAGGGCCAGGGGCTCACTCTGGAAACACCATATATTTT. The entire variable domain, with the rest obtained from reference TRBV11-2 and TRBJ1-3, is as follows: EAGVAQSPRYKIIEKRQSVAFWCNPISGHATLYWYQQILGQGPKLLIQFQNNGVVDDSQLPKDRFSAERLKGVDSTLKIQPAKLEDSAVYLCASSLIGPGAHSGNTIYFGEGSWLTVV.